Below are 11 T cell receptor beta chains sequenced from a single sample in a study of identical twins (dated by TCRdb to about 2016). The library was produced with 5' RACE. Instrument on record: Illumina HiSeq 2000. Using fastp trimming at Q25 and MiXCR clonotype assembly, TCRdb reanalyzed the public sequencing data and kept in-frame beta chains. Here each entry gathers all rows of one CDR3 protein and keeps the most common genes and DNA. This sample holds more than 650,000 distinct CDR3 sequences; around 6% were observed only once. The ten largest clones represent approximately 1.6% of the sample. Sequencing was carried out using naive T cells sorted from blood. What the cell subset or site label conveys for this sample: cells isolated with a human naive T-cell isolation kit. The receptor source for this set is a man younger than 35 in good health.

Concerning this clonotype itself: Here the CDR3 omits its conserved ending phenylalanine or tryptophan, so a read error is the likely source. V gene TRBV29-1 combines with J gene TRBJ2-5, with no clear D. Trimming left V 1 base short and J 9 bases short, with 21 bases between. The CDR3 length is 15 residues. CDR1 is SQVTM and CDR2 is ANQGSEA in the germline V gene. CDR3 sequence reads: CSVEGVQAIVEAQYY. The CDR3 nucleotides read TGCAGCGTTGAAGGTGTGCAGGCTATCGTCGAGGCCCAGTACTAC.

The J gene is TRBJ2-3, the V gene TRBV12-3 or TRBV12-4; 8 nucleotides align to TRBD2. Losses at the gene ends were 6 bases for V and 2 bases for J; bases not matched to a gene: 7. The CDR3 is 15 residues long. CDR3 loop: CASRQAGAPTDTQYF. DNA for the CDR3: TGTGCCAGCAGACAAGCGGGAGCCCCCACAGATACGCAGTATTTT.

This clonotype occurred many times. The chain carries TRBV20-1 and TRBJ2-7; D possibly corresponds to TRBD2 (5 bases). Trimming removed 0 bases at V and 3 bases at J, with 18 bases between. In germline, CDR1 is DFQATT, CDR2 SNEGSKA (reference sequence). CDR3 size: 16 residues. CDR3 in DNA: TGCAGTGCTAGAGATCCCGGGATCCATATCTTCTACGAGCAGTACTTC. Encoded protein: CSARDPGIHIFYEQYF.

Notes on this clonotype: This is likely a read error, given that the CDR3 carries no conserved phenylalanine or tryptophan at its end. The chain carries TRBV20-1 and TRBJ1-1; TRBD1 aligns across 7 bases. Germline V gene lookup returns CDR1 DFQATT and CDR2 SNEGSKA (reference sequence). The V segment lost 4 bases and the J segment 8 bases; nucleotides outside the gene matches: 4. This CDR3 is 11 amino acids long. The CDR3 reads CSATPGQEAFS. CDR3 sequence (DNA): TGCAGTGCTACCCCGGGACAGGAAGCTTTCTCT.

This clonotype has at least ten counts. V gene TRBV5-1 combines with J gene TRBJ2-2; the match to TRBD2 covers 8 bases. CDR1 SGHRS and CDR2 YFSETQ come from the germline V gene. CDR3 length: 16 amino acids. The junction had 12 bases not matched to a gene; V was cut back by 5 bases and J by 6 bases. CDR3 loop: CASSAGGREPAGELFF. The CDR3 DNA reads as TGCGCCAGCAGTGCGGGAGGCAGGGAGCCCGCCGGGGAGCTGTTTTTT.

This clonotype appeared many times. The CDR3 sequence: CASPPGHGSFF. DNA of the CDR3: TGTGCCAGTCCCCCGGGACACGGGTCTTTCTTT. The chain couples TRBV27 to TRBJ1-1, with D maybe TRBD1 (6 bases). The germline V and J ends were trimmed by 9 bases and 12 bases, with 17 bases remaining between them. CDR3 size: 11 residues. Per germline, CDR1 MNHEY and CDR2 SMNVEV (reference sequence).

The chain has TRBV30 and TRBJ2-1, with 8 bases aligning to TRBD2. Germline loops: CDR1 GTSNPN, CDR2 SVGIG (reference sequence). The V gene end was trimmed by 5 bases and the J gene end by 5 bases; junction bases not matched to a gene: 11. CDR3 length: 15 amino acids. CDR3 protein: CAWEELVGRDNEQFF. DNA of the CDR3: TGTGCCTGGGAGGAGTTAGTCGGGAGGGACAATGAGCAGTTCTTC. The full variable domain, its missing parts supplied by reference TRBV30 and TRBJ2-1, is SQTIHQWPATLVQPVGSPLSLECTVEGTSNPNLYWYRQAAGRGLQLLFYSVGIGQISSEVPQNLSASRPQDRQFILSSKKLLLSDSGFYLCAWEELVGRDNEQFFGPGTRLTVL.

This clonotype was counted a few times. CDR3 nucleotides: TGTGCCAGCAGTCACCAGGGGGTGACTGAAGCTTTCTTT. It translates to CASSHQGVTEAFF. The chain is built from TRBV25-1 and TRBJ1-1; 7 bases line up with TRBD1. Germline assignment: CDR1 MGHDK and CDR2 SYGVNS. With V trimmed by 5 bases and J by 5 bases, 5 bases remained unmatched. This CDR3 has 13 residues.

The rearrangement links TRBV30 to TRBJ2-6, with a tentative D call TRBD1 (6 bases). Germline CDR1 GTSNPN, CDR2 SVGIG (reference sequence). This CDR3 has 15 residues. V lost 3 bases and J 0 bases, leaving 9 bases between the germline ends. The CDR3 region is CAWSEDSSGANVLTF. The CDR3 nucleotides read TGTGCCTGGAGCGAGGACAGCTCTGGGGCCAACGTCCTGACTTTC.

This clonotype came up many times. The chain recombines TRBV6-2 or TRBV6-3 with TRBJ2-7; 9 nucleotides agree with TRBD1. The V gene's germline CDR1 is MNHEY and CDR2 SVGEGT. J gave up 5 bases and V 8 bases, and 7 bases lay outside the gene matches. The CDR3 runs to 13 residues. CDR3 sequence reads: CASGGTGRNEQYF. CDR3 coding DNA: TGTGCCAGCGGCGGGACAGGGCGAAACGAGCAGTACTTC.

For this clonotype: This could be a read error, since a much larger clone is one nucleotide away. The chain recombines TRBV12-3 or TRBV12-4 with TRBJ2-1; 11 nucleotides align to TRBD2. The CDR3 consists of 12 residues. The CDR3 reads CARLAGYNGQFF. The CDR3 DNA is TGTGCCCGACTAGCGGGATATAATGGGCAGTTCTTC.